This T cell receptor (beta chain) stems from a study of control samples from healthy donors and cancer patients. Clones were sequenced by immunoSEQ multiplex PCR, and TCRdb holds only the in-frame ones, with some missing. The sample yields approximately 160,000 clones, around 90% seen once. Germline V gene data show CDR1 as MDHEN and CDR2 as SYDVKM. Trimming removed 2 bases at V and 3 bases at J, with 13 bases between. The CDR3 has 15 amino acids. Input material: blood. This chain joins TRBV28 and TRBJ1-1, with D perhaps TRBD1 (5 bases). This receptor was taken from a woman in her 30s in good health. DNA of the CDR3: TGTGCCAGCAGTTTACGCGGGGTGGGGGACACTGAAGCTTTCTTT. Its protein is CASSLRGVGDTEAFF.